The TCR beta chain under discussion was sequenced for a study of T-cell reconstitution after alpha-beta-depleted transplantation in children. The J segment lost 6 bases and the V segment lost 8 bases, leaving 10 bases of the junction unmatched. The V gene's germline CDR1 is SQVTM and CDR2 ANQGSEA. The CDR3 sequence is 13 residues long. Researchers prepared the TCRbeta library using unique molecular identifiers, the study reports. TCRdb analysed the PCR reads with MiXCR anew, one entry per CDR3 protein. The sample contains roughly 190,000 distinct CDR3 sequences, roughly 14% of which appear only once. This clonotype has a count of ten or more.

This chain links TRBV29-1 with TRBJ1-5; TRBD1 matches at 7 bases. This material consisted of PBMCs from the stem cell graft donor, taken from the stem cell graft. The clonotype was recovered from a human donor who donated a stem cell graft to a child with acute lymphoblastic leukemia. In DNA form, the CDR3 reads TGCAGCACCCGGGACAGCCCCAGTCAGCCCCAGCATTTT. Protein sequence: CSTRDSPSQPQHF.